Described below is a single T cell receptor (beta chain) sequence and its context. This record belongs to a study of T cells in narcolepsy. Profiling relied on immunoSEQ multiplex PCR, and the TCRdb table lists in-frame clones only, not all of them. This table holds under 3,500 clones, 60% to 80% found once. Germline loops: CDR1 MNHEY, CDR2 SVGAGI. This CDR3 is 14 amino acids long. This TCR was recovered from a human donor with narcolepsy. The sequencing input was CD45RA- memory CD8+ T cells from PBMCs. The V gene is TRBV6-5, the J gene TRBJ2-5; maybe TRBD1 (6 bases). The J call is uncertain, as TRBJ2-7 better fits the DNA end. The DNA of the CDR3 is TGTGCCAGCAGTTACATCTCAGGGGCGGCCGAGCAGTACTTC. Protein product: CASSYISGAAEQYF.